The rows below give T cell receptor beta chains drawn from one sample of a study of CD8 T cells in Susac syndrome. TCRdb analysed the immunoSEQ multiplex PCR reads with MiXCR anew, one entry per CDR3 protein. The profile shows more than 100,000 distinct CDR3 sequences, over 90% of them singletons. Source material: CD4+ T cells from PBMCs. These receptor sequences come from a human donor in good health. CDR3s include the opening cysteine and the closing phenylalanine or tryptophan. The order of the fields is D gene, V gene, J gene, CDR3 length, clone size, CDR3 DNA, CDR3 protein. A D gene is named only where the DNA matches it firmly. Clone sizes are given selectively: once, few, many, or a class where the clone is expanded.

TRBD1,TRBV27,TRBJ2-1,15,NA,TGTGCCAGCAGTCTGGGACAGGGGGACGAGAATGAGCAGTTCTTC,CASSLGQGDENEQFF
NA,TRBV14,TRBJ2-5,14,NA,TGTGCCAGCAGCCTAATGGGCGTTGGGGAGACCCAGTACTTC,CASSLMGVGETQYF
NA,TRBV4-1,TRBJ2-4,13,NA,TGCGCCAGCAGCCAAGAACAGGTGGGCATTCAGTACTTC,CASSQEQVGIQYF
NA,TRBV3-1,TRBJ2-7,14,NA,TGTGCCAGCAGCCAAGAAAGGGCGGGGCGCGAGCAGTACTTC,CASSQERAGREQYF
TRBD1,TRBV7-2,TRBJ1-2,17,NA,TGTGCCAGCAGCTTTAACCCCCTCCCAGGGGGCAACTATGGCTACACCTTC,CASSFNPLPGGNYGYTF
TRBD2,TRBV4-1,TRBJ2-2,18,once,TGCGCCAGCAGCCAAGGAAAAGGGACTAGCGGGAGCCCCGGGGAGCTGTTTTTT,CASSQGKGTSGSPGELFF
TRBD2,TRBV4-1,TRBJ2-3,14,NA,TGCGCCAGCAGCCAGCGGGAGAGCACAGATACGCAGTATTTT,CASSQRESTDTQYF
NA,TRBV5-1,TRBJ1-1,15,NA,TGCGCCAGCAGCCCTTTTGAACAAAGGGGGACTGAAGCTTTCTTT,CASSPFEQRGTEAFF
NA,TRBV15,TRBJ2-7,13,once,TGTGCCACCAGCAGAGATCTATCCTACGAGCAGTACTTC,CATSRDLSYEQYF
NA,TRBV30,TRBJ1-5,12,NA,TGTGCCTGGGCCAGGGATCGCCAGCCCCAGCATTTT,CAWARDRQPQHF
TRBD1,TRBV3-1,TRBJ1-5,15,NA,TGTGCCAGCAGTCCTTCGGGACAGAGAGTTCAGCCCCAGCATTTT,CASSPSGQRVQPQHF
TRBD1,TRBV7-2,TRBJ2-3,17,NA,TGTGCCAGCAGCCGTTCAGGGGGCTCTAGGGGCACAGATACGCAGTATTTT,CASSRSGGSRGTDTQYF
TRBD1,TRBV29-1,TRBJ1-2,10,once,TGCAGCGTTGAGAGGGACAGGGGAATTTTC,CSVERDRGIF
TRBD2,TRBV9,TRBJ2-7,16,NA,TGTGCCAGCAGCGTAGGGTCAGCGGGAGAGGGGTACGAGCAGTACTTC,CASSVGSAGEGYEQYF
NA,TRBV7-2,TRBJ1-1,15,NA,TGTGCCAGCAGCTTATTATGGATTGGGGACACTGAAGCTTTCTTT,CASSLLWIGDTEAFF
NA,TRBV5-1,TRBJ2-1,15,once,TGCGCCAGCAGCGGGATTAGCGGCTCCTACAATGAGCAGTTCTTC,CASSGISGSYNEQFF
NA,TRBV2,TRBJ1-2,14,NA,TGTGCCAGCAGGGAACAGGGAGTTTTTGGTGGCTACACCTTC,CASREQGVFGGYTF
NA,TRBV2,TRBJ1-2,13,once,TGTGCCAGCAGTGAAGGTGGGCGCAATGGCTACACCTTC,CASSEGGRNGYTF
NA,TRBV2,TRBJ2-5,14,NA,TGTGCCAGCAGTGAAGCCGGGGGCCCAGAGACCCAGTACTTC,CASSEAGGPETQYF
TRBD1,TRBV2,TRBJ2-6,21,NA,TGTGCCAGCAGTCGAGACAGGGGGAGCCCAATTGCCTTCTCTGGGGCCAACGTCCTGACTTTC,CASSRDRGSPIAFSGANVLTF
NA,TRBV3-1,TRBJ2-7,13,once,TGTGCCAGCAGCCGGACCCGAAACTACGAGCAGTACTTC,CASSRTRNYEQYF
NA,TRBV5-1,TRBJ2-3,14,once,TGCGCCAGCACGAGTAGCGACCGCACAGATACGCAGTATTTT,CASTSSDRTDTQYF
NA,TRBV2,TRBJ2-3,13,NA,TGTGCCAGCACCTTTGTCAGGGATAATACGCAGTATTTT,CASTFVRDNTQYF
TRBD2,TRBV18,TRBJ2-7,15,NA,TGTGCCAGCTCACCCAAACTAGCGGCCCATTACGAGCAGTACTTC,CASSPKLAAHYEQYF
NA,TRBV28,TRBJ2-1,14,once,TGTGCCAGCAACAATGGGCGAGTTTACAATGAGCAGTTCTTC,CASNNGRVYNEQFF
TRBD2,TRBV28,TRBJ2-3,16,NA,TGTGCCAGCAGCACATATAGCGGGGCGGGCACAGATACGCAGTATTTT,CASSTYSGAGTDTQYF
TRBD1,TRBV5-1,TRBJ2-7,15,NA,TGCGCCAGCAGCTTGGGGACAGGGGATACCTACGAGCAGTACTTC,CASSLGTGDTYEQYF
TRBD1,TRBV20-1,TRBJ2-1,13,NA,TGCAGTGCTAGACCCGGGACAGCGAGTGAGCAGTTCTTC,CSARPGTASEQFF
TRBD2,TRBV25-1,TRBJ2-5,15,once,TGTGCCAGCAGTGGAGCGGGGGTACTTAGGGAGACCCAGTACTTC,CASSGAGVLRETQYF
NA,TRBV5-4,TRBJ1-1,13,NA,TGTGCCAGCACCCCTCTGGGTGGGACTGAAGCTTTCTTT,CASTPLGGTEAFF
TRBD2,TRBV2,TRBJ2-1,14,NA,TGTGCCAGCAGGGAGCGGGAATTGGGGAATGAGCAGTTCTTC,CASRERELGNEQFF
NA,TRBV23-1,TRBJ1-5,17,once,TGCGCCAGCAGTCAATCGGTAGGGGGGGGGACTAATCAGCCCCAGCATTTT,CASSQSVGGGTNQPQHF
TRBD2,TRBV29-1,TRBJ2-1,15,NA,TGCAGCGTTGAAGATCCCCTAGCGGGGCCCCATGAGCAGTTCTTC,CSVEDPLAGPHEQFF
NA,TRBV12-3/TRBV12-4,TRBJ1-2,13,NA,TGTGCCAGCAGCGCCGCCGGGGGCTATGGCTACACCTTC,CASSAAGGYGYTF
NA,TRBV7-2,TRBJ2-3,14,NA,TGTGCCAGCAGCTTAGTTACTTATACAGATACGCAGTATTTT,CASSLVTYTDTQYF
TRBD2,TRBV27,TRBJ2-7,15,NA,TGTGCCAGCAGTCCGAAGAGCGGGGAAACCTACGAGCAGTACTTC,CASSPKSGETYEQYF
NA,TRBV29-1,TRBJ2-3,14,NA,TGCAGCGTTGCCATTAGGGGAAGCACAGATACGCAGTATTTT,CSVAIRGSTDTQYF
TRBD1,TRBV10-3,TRBJ2-7,12,NA,TGTGCCATCAGTGAACAGGGGTACGAGCAGTACTTC,CAISEQGYEQYF
NA,TRBV20-1,TRBJ2-5,12,NA,TGCAGTGCTAGAGAGGGGGGTGGGGCCCAGTACTTC,CSAREGGGAQYF
TRBD2,TRBV6-1,TRBJ2-1,16,NA,TGTGCCAGCAGTAAGGATCGTCCCGGGACTAGCGGGGACCGGGTCTTC,CASSKDRPGTSGDRVF
TRBD1,TRBV3-1,TRBJ1-2,14,once,TGTGCCAGCAGCCATCGGGGGACAGAGGATGGCTACACCTTC,CASSHRGTEDGYTF
NA,TRBV25-1,TRBJ2-3,15,NA,TGTGCCAGCAGTGAGACAGCGACCTCCCCAGATACGCAGTATTTT,CASSETATSPDTQYF
TRBD2,TRBV5-1,TRBJ2-1,15,NA,TGCGCCAGCAGCCCGCAGCGGGAGAGACTCGGTGAGCAGTTCTTC,CASSPQRERLGEQFF
NA,TRBV5-1,TRBJ2-1,14,NA,TGCGCCAGCAGCTTGGGACAGGGAGGCAATGAGCAGTTCTTC,CASSLGQGGNEQFF
TRBD1,TRBV28,TRBJ1-2,15,NA,TGTGCCAGCAGTTTACTGGGGACAGCTCGGCGGGGCTACACCTTC,CASSLLGTARRGYTF
NA,TRBV27,TRBJ1-2,13,NA,TGTGCCACCGGGGACTCTGCCTCCTATGGCTACACCTTC,CATGDSASYGYTF
TRBD1,TRBV28,TRBJ1-5,15,NA,TGTGCCAGCAGCGTCCGAGGGACAGGGGTTCAGCCCCAGCATTTT,CASSVRGTGVQPQHF
NA,TRBV3-1,TRBJ1-1,14,NA,TGTGCCAGCAGCCAAGTACAGGGTAACACTGAAGCTTTCTTT,CASSQVQGNTEAFF
NA,TRBV19,TRBJ2-5,13,NA,TGTGCCAGTAGAGCCAGGGGTGGGGAGACCCAGTACTTC,CASRARGGETQYF
NA,TRBV29-1,TRBJ2-2,13,NA,TGCAGCGTTGCTCAGGCGAGGTCCGGGGAGCTGTTTTTT,CSVAQARSGELFF
TRBD2,TRBV18,TRBJ2-7,16,NA,TGTGCCAGCTCACGACTAGCGGGAGAGGGGCCCTACGAGCAGTACTTC,CASSRLAGEGPYEQYF
NA,TRBV27,TRBJ2-7,12,NA,TGTGCCAGCAAGGACAAACCTTCGATCTGGTACTTC,CASKDKPSIWYF
TRBD1,TRBV5-6,TRBJ2-7,16,NA,TGTGCCAGCAGCTTGGCCTCGGACAGGGGGCGTCGGGAGCAGTACTTC,CASSLASDRGRREQYF
NA,TRBV20-1,TRBJ2-7,12,NA,TGCAGTGCTAGAAGGGACCAATACGAGCAGTACTTC,CSARRDQYEQYF
TRBD2,TRBV4-1,TRBJ2-7,15,NA,TGCGCCAGCAGCCATCCCAGCGGGAGTTGGTACGAGCAGTACTTC,CASSHPSGSWYEQYF